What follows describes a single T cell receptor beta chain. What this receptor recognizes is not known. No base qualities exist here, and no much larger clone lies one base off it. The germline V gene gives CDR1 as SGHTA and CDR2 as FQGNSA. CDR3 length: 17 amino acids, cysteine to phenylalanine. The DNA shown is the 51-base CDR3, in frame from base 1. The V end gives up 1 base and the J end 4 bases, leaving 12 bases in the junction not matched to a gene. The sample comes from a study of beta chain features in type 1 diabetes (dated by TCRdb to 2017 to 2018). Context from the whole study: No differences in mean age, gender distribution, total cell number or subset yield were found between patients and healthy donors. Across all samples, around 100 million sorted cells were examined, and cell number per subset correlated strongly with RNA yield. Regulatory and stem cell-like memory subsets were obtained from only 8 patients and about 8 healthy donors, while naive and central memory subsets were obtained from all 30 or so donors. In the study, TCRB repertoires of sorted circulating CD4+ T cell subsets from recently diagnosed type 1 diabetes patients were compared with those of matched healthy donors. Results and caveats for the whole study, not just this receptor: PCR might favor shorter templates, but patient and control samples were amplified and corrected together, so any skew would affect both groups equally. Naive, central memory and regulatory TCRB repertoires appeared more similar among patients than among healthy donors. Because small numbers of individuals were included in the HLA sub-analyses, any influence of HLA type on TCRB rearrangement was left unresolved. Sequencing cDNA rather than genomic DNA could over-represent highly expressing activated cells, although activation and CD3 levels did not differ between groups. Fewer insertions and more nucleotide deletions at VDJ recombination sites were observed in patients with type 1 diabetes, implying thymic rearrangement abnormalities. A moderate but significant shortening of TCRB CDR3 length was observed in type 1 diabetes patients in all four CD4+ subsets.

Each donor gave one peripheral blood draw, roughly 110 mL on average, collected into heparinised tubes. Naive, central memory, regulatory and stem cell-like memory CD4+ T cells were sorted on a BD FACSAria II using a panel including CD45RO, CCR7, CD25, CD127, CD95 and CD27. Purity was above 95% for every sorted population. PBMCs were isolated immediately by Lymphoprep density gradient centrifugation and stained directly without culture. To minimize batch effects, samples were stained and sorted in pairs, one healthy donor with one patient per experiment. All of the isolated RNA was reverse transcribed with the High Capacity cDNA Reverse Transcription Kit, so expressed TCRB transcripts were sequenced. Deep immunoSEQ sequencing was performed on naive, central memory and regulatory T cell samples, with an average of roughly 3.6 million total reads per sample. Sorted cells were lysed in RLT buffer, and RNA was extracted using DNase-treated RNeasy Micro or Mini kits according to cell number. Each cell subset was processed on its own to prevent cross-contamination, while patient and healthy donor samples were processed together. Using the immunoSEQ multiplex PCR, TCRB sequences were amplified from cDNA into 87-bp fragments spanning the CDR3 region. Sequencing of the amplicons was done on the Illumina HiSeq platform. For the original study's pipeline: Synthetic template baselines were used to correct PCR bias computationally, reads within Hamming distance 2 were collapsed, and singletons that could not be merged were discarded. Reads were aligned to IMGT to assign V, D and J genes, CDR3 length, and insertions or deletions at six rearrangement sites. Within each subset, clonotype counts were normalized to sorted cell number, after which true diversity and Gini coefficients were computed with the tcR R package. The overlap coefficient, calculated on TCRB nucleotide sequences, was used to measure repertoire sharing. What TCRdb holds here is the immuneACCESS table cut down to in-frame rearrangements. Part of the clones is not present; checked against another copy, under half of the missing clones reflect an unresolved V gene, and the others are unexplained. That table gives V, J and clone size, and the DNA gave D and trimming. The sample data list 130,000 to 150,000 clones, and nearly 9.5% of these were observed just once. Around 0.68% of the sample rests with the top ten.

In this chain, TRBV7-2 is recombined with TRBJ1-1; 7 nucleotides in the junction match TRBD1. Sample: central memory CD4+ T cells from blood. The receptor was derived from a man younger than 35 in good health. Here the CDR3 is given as CASSLVRMDRYSTEAFF. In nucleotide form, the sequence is TGTGCCAGCAGCTTAGTTCGTATGGACAGGTACAGCACTGAAGCTTTCTTT.